This entry lists 20 T cell receptor beta chains sequenced from one sample in a study of shared clonotypes between healthy human individuals. CD45RO-negative cells were positively selected for CCR7, leaving out terminally differentiated effector memory CD45RA+ cells. The protocol was immunoSEQ multiplex PCR, while the TCRdb copy is restricted to in-frame clones and leaves out a portion. The table includes hundreds of thousands of clones, about 97% detected once. Sequenced input: naive CD8+ T cells sorted from blood. The receptors originated from a man aged 30-40 years in good health.

The chain uses TRBV7-3 and TRBJ2-1; a possible D gene is TRBD2 (6 bases). The CDR3 loop spans 14 amino acids. Germline assignment: CDR1 SGHTA and CDR2 FQGTGA. V was shortened by 4 bases and J by 9 bases, with 16 bases between the two germline ends. CDR3 protein: CASSSPGLQGEQFF. CDR3 bases: TGTGCCAGCAGCTCTCCGGGACTTCAGGGTGAGCAGTTCTTC.

This clone was counted a single time. This chain connects TRBV2 to TRBJ2-7; 8 positions match TRBD1. J gave up 3 bases and V 5 bases, and 9 bases lay outside the gene matches. CDR3 length: 15 residues. Germline CDR1 and CDR2: SNHLY and FYNNEI. The CDR3 sequence is CASSTTGVRRYEQYF. The CDR3 DNA reads as TGTGCCAGCAGTACGACAGGGGTGAGGCGCTACGAGCAGTACTTC.

The chain recombines TRBV7-9 with TRBJ2-7; D tentatively reads TRBD1 or TRBD2 (5 bases each). The CDR3 covers 15 residues. Trimming left V 5 bases short and J 2 bases short, with 16 bases between. Germline CDR1 reads SEHNR; CDR2 reads FQNEAQ (reference sequence). In DNA, the CDR3 is TGTGCCAGCAGCGTCGGACCGGGGCCTACCTACGAGCAGTACTTC. Its protein product is CASSVGPGPTYEQYF. Together with reference TRBV7-9 and TRBJ2-7, the CDR3 gives the full variable domain: DTGVSQNPRHKITKRGQNVTFRCDPISEHNRLYWYRQTLGQGPEFLTYFQNEAQLEKSRLLSDRFSAERPKGSFSTLEIQRTEQGDSAMYLCASSVGPGPTYEQYFGPGTRLTVT.

The chain carries TRBV6-5 and TRBJ2-2; possible D gene TRBD1, 5 bases. The CDR3 has 12 residues. With 6 bases removed from V and 6 bases from J, the gap between germline ends came to 8 bases. Germline V CDR1 and CDR2: MNHEY, SVGAGI. The CDR3 protein is CASSRDAGELFF. The CDR3 DNA follows: TGTGCCAGCAGCAGGGATGCCGGGGAGCTGTTTTTT.

This chain connects TRBV7-9 to TRBJ2-1; 10 bases agree with TRBD2. After removal of 2 bases from V and 8 bases from J, the junction contained 9 bases not matched to a gene. This CDR3 is built from 16 residues. Looked up from germline, CDR1 is SEHNR and CDR2 is FQNEAQ (reference sequence). As DNA, the CDR3 is TGTGCCAGCAGCTTATTGGCTAGCGGGAGCTCCCATGAGCAGTTCTTC. This codes for CASSLLASGSSHEQFF.

The chain recombines TRBV27 with TRBJ2-7; D could derive from TRBD1 or TRBD2 (5 bases each). The length of the CDR3 is 16 residues. The V and J ends lost 6 bases and 1 base respectively, with 19 bases between them. Germline V CDR1 and CDR2: MNHEY, SMNVEV (reference sequence). This CDR3 is CASSSWPGRRSYEQYF. CDR3 nucleotide sequence: TGTGCCAGCAGCTCGTGGCCGGGACGGAGATCCTACGAGCAGTACTTC.

The chain couples TRBV11-2 to TRBJ2-1; 8 nucleotides line up with TRBD1. CDR3 length: 17 residues. Germline CDR1 is SGHAT and CDR2 is FQNNGV. Trimming at V came to 1 base and at J to 3 bases, leaving 8 bases not matched to a gene. The CDR3 nucleotides read TGTGCCAGCAGCTTAGGGGGGACAGGTCAGTTCTACAATGAGCAGTTCTTC. Its translation: CASSLGGTGQFYNEQFF.

This chain joins TRBV10-3 and TRBJ2-7; D is unclear. This CDR3 spans 14 amino acids. Germline assignment: CDR1 ENHRY and CDR2 SYGVKD. V gave up 3 bases and J gave up 2 bases, with 11 bases separating them. This CDR3 is CAISETAAPYEQYF. CDR3 DNA sequence: TGTGCCATCAGTGAAACCGCTGCCCCCTACGAGCAGTACTTC.

The chain uses TRBV7-9 and TRBJ2-7; 7 bases are shared with TRBD1. The CDR3 spans 15 residues. The junction had 9 bases not matched to a gene; V was cut back by 2 bases and J by 5 bases. Per germline, CDR1 SEHNR and CDR2 FQNEAQ (reference sequence). This chain's CDR3 is CASSLWAGGNNEQYF. CDR3 sequence (DNA): TGTGCCAGCAGCTTATGGGCAGGGGGTAACAACGAGCAGTACTTC.

This clone showed up just once. The V and J genes are TRBV6-5 and TRBJ1-5; D perhaps matches TRBD1 (5 bases). Trimming left V 6 bases short and J 7 bases short, with 13 bases between. Per germline, CDR1 MNHEY and CDR2 SVGAGI. There are 13 residues in the CDR3. The CDR3 region has the DNA TGTGCCAGCAGCGCCAGGGAATGGCAGCCCCAGCATTTT. This translates into CASSAREWQPQHF.

The J gene is TRBJ2-2, the V gene TRBV9, with TRBD1 matching 7 bases. The V gene's germline CDR1 is SGDLS and CDR2 YYNGEE. Unmatched junction bases numbered 2, after V lost 3 bases and J lost 0 bases. The CDR3 is 15 amino acids. This chain's CDR3 is CASSAGTANTGELFF. CDR3 in DNA: TGTGCCAGCAGCGCGGGGACAGCGAACACCGGGGAGCTGTTTTTT.

The rearrangement uses TRBV6-5 and TRBJ2-1; 8 bases are shared with TRBD2. The CDR3 spans 16 residues. CDR1 is MNHEY, CDR2 SVGAGI, per germline. J gave up 6 bases and V 2 bases, and 9 bases lay outside the gene matches. The CDR3 DNA reads TGTGCCAGCAGTTACGGAGTTAGCGGGATTATCAATGAGCAGTTCTTC. Its protein product is CASSYGVSGIINEQFF.

This chain joins TRBV4-1 and TRBJ2-7; D may correspond to TRBD1 or TRBD2 (5 bases each). There are 15 residues in the CDR3. The V end was cut by 0 bases, the J end by 2 bases, with 11 bases between. The germline V gene encodes CDR1 MGHRA and CDR2 YSYEKL. The CDR3 DNA reads as TGCGCCAGCAGCCAAGAGAGGGGTTGGGCCTACGAGCAGTACTTC. Its translation is CASSQERGWAYEQYF.

V is TRBV6-1 and J is TRBJ2-7; D might be TRBD1 (6 bases). Per germline, CDR1 MNHNS and CDR2 SASEGT. CDR3 length: 14 amino acids. V shed 3 bases and J shed 4 bases, with 13 bases lying between them. CDR3 residues: CASSEFRGAYEQYF. CDR3 DNA: TGTGCCAGCAGTGAGTTCAGGGGCGCGTACGAGCAGTACTTC.

The sample holds one count of this clone. Other DNA sequences in this sample translate to the same CDR3. The chain is built from TRBV27 and TRBJ2-7; TRBD1 matches 8 bases. The germline V gene has CDR1 MNHEY and CDR2 SMNVEV (reference sequence). V gave up 4 bases and J gave up 3 bases; unmatched junction bases: 5. The CDR3 has 14 amino acids. The CDR3 is CASSSWTGSYEQYF. Written as DNA, the CDR3 is TGTGCCAGCAGTTCCTGGACAGGGAGCTACGAGCAGTACTTC.

The V and J genes are TRBV2 and TRBJ1-5; the match to TRBD1 covers 9 bases. V was clipped by 4 bases and J by 1 base; unmatched bases: 2. Germline assignment: CDR1 SNHLY and CDR2 FYNNEI. The CDR3 runs 15 residues. CDR3 in DNA: TGTGCCAGCAGTGGGGACAGGGAAAGCAATCAGCCCCAGCATTTT. This translates into CASSGDRESNQPQHF. The whole variable domain, filled in from reference TRBV2 and TRBJ1-5, reads EPEVTQTPSHQVTQMGQEVILRCVPISNHLYFYWYRQILGQKVEFLVSFYNNEISEKSEIFDDQFSVERPDGSNFTLKIRSTKLEDSAMYFCASSGDRESNQPQHFGDGTRLSIL.

The chain recombines TRBV29-1 with TRBJ2-1; D is ambiguous. Trimming took off 7 bases at V and 8 bases at J, with 18 bases between the two ends. The CDR3 is 13 residues long. Germline V CDR1 and CDR2: SQVTM, ANQGSEA. The CDR3 loop is CSACPLPVDEQFF. The CDR3 DNA follows: TGCAGCGCCTGCCCCTTGCCTGTGGATGAGCAGTTCTTC.

V is TRBV7-6 and J is TRBJ2-2, with 9 positions matching TRBD1. This CDR3 has 17 residues. Per the germline V gene, CDR1 is SGHVS and CDR2 is FNYEAQ. With V trimmed by 5 bases and J by 3 bases, 10 bases remained unmatched. CDR3 nucleotides: TGTGCCAGCAGCAACCCGGGACAGGGATCGGACACCGGGGAGCTGTTTTTT. Translated: CASSNPGQGSDTGELFF.

The rearrangement uses TRBV10-2 and TRBJ2-7, with TRBD2 identical over 15 bases. The CDR3 runs to 18 residues. The V and J ends lost 1 base and 4 bases, in that order; junction bases with no gene match: 8. Looked up from germline, CDR1 is WSHSY and CDR2 is SAAADI. The CDR3 sequence: CASSEWGWTSGREYEQYF. CDR3 DNA sequence: TGCGCCAGCAGTGAGTGGGGGTGGACTAGCGGGAGGGAATACGAGCAGTACTTC.

This clone was counted a single time. The chain joins TRBV4-1 to TRBJ2-7; TRBD2 is a possible D gene (6 bases). CDR3 length: 18 residues. Trimming pared 3 bases from V and 2 bases from J, leaving 23 bases between. Germline V lookup: CDR1 MGHRA, CDR2 YSYEKL. The CDR3 nucleotides are TGCGCCAGCAGCCACCCCGGACTACCTCCGATTCCTACCTACGAGCAGTACTTC. Translating gives CASSHPGLPPIPTYEQYF.